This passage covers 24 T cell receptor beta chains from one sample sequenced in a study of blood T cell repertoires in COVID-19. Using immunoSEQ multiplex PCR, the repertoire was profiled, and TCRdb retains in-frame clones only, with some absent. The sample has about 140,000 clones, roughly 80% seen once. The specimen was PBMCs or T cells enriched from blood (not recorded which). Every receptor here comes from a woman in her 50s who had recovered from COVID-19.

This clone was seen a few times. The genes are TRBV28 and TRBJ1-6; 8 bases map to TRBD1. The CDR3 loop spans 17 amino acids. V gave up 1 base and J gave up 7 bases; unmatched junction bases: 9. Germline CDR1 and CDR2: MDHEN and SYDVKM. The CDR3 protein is CASSLSGTGLYNSPLHF. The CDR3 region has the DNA TGTGCCAGCAGTTTATCCGGGACAGGCCTCTACAATTCACCCCTCCACTTT.

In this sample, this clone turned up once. As DNA, the CDR3 is TGTGCCAGCTCACCACCGAACAACCAAGAGACCCAGTACTTC. Residues: CASSPPNNQETQYF. V is TRBV18 and J is TRBJ2-5; D is ambiguous. Germline CDR1 KGHSH, CDR2 LQKENI. The CDR3 is made up of 14 amino acids. The V gene lost 0 bases and the J gene lost 0 bases, with 5 bases spanning the gap.

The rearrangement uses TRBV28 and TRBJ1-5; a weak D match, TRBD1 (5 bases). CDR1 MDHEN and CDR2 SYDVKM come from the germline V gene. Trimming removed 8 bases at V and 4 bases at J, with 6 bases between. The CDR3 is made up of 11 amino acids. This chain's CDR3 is CASGGNQPQHF. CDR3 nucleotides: TGTGCCAGCGGGGGGAATCAGCCCCAGCATTTT.

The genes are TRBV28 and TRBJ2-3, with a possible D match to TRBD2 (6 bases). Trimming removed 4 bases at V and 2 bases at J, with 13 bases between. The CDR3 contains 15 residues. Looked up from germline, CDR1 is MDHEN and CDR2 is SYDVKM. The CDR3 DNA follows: TGTGCCAGCAGTTCGCGACTAGGGACCACAGATACGCAGTATTTT. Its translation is CASSSRLGTTDTQYF.

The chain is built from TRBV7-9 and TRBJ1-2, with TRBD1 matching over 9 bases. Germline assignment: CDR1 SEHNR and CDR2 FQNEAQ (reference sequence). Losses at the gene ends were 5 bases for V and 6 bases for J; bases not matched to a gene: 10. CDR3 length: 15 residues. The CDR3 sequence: CASSLRGGTGNGYTF. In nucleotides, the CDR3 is TGTGCCAGCAGCCTAAGAGGAGGGACAGGGAATGGCTACACCTTC.

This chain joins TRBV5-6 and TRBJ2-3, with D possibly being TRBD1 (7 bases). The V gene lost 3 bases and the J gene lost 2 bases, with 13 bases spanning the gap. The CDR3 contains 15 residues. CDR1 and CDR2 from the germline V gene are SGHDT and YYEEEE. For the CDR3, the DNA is TGTGCCAGCAGCTGGCGCAGGGGGGCCACAGATACGCAGTATTTT. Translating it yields CASSWRRGATDTQYF.

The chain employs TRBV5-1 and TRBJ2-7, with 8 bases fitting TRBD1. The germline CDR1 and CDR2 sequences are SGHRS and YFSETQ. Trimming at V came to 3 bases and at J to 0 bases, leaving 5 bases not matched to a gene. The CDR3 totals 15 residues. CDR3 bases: TGCGCCAGCAGCTCTATGACAGGGGCCTCCTACGAGCAGTACTTC. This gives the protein CASSSMTGASYEQYF.

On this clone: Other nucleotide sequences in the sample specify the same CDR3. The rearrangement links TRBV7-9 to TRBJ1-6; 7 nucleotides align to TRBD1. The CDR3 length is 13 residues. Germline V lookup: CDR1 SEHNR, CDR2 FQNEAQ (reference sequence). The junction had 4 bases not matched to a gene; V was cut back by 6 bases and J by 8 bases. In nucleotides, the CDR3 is TGTGCCAGCAGTCCTCAGGGGGATTCACCCCTCCACTTT. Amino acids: CASSPQGDSPLHF.

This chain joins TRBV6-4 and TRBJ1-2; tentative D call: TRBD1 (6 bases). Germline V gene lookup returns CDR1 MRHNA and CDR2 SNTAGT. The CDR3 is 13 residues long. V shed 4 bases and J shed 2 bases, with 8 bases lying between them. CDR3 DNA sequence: TGTGCCAGCAGTGTCGGACAGAACTATGGCTACACCTTC. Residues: CASSVGQNYGYTF.

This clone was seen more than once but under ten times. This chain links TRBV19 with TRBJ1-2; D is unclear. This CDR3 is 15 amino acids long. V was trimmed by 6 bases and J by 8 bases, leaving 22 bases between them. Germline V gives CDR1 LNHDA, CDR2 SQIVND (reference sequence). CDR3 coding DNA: TGTGCCAGTAGGAGCGACACCTTGCCCCCGGGGGGCTACACCTTC. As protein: CASRSDTLPPGGYTF.

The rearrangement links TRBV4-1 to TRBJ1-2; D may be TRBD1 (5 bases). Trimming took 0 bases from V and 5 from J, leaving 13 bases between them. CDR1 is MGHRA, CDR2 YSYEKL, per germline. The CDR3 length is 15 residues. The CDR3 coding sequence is TGCGCCAGCAGCCAAGACGGGGGGTTAGGGTATGGCTACACCTTC. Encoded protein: CASSQDGGLGYGYTF.

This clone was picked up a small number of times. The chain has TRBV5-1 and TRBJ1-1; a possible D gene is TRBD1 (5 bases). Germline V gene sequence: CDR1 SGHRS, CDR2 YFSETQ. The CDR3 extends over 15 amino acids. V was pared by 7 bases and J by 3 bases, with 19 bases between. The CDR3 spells CASLPGRGGYTEAFF. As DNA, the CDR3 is TGCGCCAGCCTTCCCGGACGGGGGGGGTACACTGAAGCTTTCTTT. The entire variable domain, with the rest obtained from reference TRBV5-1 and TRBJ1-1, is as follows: KAGVTQTPRYLIKTRGQQVTLSCSPISGHRSVSWYQQTPGQGLQFLFEYFSETQRNKGNFPGRFSGRQFSNSRSEMNVSTLELGDSALYLCASLPGRGGYTEAFFGQGTRLTVV.

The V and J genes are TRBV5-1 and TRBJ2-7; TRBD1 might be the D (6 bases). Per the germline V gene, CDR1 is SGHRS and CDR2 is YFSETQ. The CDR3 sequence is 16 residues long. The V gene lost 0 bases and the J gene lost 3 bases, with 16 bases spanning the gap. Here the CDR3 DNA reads TGCGCCAGCAGCTTGGGGGGGATTAGGGACAACTACGAGCAGTACTTC. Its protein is CASSLGGIRDNYEQYF.

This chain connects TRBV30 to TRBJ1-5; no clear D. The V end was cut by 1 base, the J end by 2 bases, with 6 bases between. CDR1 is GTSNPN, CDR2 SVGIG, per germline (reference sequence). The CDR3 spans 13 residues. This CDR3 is CAWSANGNQPQHF. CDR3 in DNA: TGTGCCTGGAGTGCCAATGGCAATCAGCCCCAGCATTTT.

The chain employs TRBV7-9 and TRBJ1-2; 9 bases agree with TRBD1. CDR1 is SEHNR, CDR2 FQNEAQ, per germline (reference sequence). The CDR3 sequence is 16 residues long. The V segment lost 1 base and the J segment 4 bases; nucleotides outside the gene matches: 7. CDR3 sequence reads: CASSLDGGQGVYGYTF. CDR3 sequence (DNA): TGTGCCAGCAGCTTAGACGGGGGACAGGGAGTCTATGGCTACACCTTC.

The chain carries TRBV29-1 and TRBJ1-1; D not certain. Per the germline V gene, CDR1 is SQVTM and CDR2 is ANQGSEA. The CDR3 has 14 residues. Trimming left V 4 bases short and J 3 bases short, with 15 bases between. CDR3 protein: CSVGEGALDTEAFF. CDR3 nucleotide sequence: TGCAGCGTTGGTGAAGGAGCCTTGGACACTGAAGCTTTCTTT.

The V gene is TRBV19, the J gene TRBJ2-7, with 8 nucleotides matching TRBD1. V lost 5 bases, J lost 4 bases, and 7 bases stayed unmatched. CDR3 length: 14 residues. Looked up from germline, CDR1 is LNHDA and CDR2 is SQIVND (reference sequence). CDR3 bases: TGTGCCAGTAGTGTCGGACAGGGAACATACGAGCAGTACTTC. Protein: CASSVGQGTYEQYF.

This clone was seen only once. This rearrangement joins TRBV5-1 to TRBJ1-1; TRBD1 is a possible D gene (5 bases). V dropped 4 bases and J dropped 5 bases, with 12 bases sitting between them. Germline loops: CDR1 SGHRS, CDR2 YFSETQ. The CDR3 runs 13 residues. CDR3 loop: CASSHGEGTEAFF. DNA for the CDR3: TGCGCCAGCAGCCACGGGGAGGGGACTGAAGCTTTCTTT.

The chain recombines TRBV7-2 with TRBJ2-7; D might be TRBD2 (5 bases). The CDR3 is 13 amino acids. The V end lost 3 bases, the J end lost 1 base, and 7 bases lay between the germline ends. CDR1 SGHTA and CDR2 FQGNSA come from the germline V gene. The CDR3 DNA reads TGTGCCAGCAGCTTCCGGGATTCCTACGAGCAGTACTTC. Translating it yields CASSFRDSYEQYF.

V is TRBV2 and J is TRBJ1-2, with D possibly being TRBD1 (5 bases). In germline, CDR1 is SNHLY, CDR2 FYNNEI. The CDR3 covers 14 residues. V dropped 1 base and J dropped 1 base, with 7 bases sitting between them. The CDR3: CASSEGQLNYGYTF. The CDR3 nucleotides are TGTGCCAGCAGTGAAGGACAGCTTAACTATGGCTACACCTTC.

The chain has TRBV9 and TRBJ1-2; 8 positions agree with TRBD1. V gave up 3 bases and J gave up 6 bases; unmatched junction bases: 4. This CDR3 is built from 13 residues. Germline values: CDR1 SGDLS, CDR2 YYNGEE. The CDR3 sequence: CASSAYRGDGYTF. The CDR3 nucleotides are TGTGCCAGCAGCGCGTACAGGGGGGATGGCTACACCTTC. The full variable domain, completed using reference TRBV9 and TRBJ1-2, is DSGVTQTPKHLITATGQRVTLRCSPRSGDLSVYWYQQSLDQGLQFLIQYYNGEERAKGNILERFSAQQFPDLHSELNLSSLELGDSALYFCASSAYRGDGYTFGSGTRLTVV.

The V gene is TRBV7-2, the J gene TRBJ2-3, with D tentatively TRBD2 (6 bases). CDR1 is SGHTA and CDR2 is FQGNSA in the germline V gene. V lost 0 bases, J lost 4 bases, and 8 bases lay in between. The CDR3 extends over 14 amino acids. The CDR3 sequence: CASSLAGGSDTQYF. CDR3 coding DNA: TGTGCCAGCAGCTTAGCGGGGGGTTCAGATACGCAGTATTTT.

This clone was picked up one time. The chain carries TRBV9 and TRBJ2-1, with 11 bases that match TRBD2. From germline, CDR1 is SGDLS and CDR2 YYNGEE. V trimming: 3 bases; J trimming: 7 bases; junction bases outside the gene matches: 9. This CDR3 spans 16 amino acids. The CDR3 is CASSARTSGGLNEQFF. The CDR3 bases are TGTGCCAGCAGCGCCCGCACTAGCGGGGGCCTTAATGAGCAGTTCTTC.

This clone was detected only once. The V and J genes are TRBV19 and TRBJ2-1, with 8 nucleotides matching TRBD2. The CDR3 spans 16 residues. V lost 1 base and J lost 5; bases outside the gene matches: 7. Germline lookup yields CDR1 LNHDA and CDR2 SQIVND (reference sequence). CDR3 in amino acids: CASSIASGGLDNEQFF. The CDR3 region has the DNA TGTGCCAGTAGTATAGCCAGCGGGGGCCTCGACAATGAGCAGTTCTTC.